A single sample is the source of the 17 T cell receptor beta chains below, sequenced in a study of blood T cell repertoires in COVID-19. Here immunoSEQ multiplex PCR was the method, and the copy in TCRdb shows in-frame clones only, minus some. The sample has tens of thousands of clones, under 80% seen once. Source material: peripheral blood. The receptor set was obtained from a human donor with acute or convalescent COVID-19. The donor label of this sample is uncertain.

This rearrangement joins TRBV27 to TRBJ1-2; TRBD1 aligns across 9 bases. Trimming at V came to 4 bases and at J to 4 bases, leaving 13 bases not matched to a gene. CDR3 size: 17 residues. CDR1 is MNHEY, CDR2 SMNVEV, per germline (reference sequence). The chain's CDR3 is CASSSPPPGQGGYGYTF. The CDR3 nucleotides are TGTGCCAGCAGTTCCCCCCCGCCGGGACAGGGAGGCTATGGCTACACCTTC.

The genes are TRBV28 and TRBJ1-3; no clear D gene. Germline assignment: CDR1 MDHEN and CDR2 SYDVKM. V was cut by 7 bases and J by 0 bases, with 10 bases left in between. The CDR3 contains 14 residues. The CDR3 DNA sequence: TGTGCCAGCACCCGAGGGTCCTCTGGAAACACCATATATTTT. Protein sequence: CASTRGSSGNTIYF.

This chain joins TRBV6-1 and TRBJ2-4, with a possible D match to TRBD1 (6 bases). Germline V gene sequence: CDR1 MNHNS, CDR2 SASEGT. V lost 0 bases to trimming and J lost 6 bases, with 18 bases between them. The CDR3 totals 17 residues. In DNA, the CDR3 is TGTGCCAGCAGTGAAGCGTTGGCCGGGACATCGGGAAACATTCAGTACTTC. Translation: CASSEALAGTSGNIQYF.

The V and J genes are TRBV12-3 or TRBV12-4 and TRBJ1-6, with D tentatively TRBD1 (6 bases). The V end was cut by 7 bases, the J end by 7 bases, with 11 bases between. The CDR3 is 13 residues long. Here the CDR3 reads CASTRQANSPLHF. For the CDR3, the DNA is TGTGCCAGCACCCGACAGGCGAATTCACCCCTCCACTTT.

The rearrangement uses TRBV7-2 and TRBJ2-1; D possibly corresponds to TRBD1 (5 bases). Germline lookup yields CDR1 SGHTA and CDR2 FQGNSA. The CDR3 spans 13 residues. The V end was cut by 0 bases, the J end by 7 bases, with 7 bases between. CDR3 DNA: TGTGCCAGCAGCTTAGCCAGGGCTAATGAGCAGTTCTTC. It codes for CASSLARANEQFF.

This clone appeared a few times. V and J are TRBV28 and TRBJ2-7, with D maybe TRBD2 (5 bases). CDR3 length equals 12 residues. V was pared by 3 bases and J by 3 bases, with 6 bases between. Germline CDR1 and CDR2: MDHEN and SYDVKM. The CDR3 region has the DNA TGTGCCAGCAGTTTCCGGGGCTACGAGCAGTACGTC. Its translation: CASSFRGYEQYV.

The genes are TRBV19 and TRBJ2-3, with a tentative D call TRBD1 (5 bases). The CDR3 length is 15 residues. The germline V gene has CDR1 LNHDA and CDR2 SQIVND (reference sequence). V lost 7 bases to trimming and J lost 8 bases, with 22 bases between them. The DNA of the CDR3 is TGTGCCAGTACGCCCCGCCTCCCAGGGCCCCCTACGCAGTATTTT. Translated, it gives CASTPRLPGPPTQYF.

The chain uses TRBV9 and TRBJ1-1; no clear D gene. The CDR3 has 15 amino acids. Germline CDR1 reads SGDLS; CDR2 reads YYNGEE. Trimming removed 0 bases from V and 0 bases from J, with 9 bases in between. CDR3: CASSVDSSMNTEAFF. CDR3 nucleotide sequence: TGTGCCAGCAGCGTAGACAGCTCGATGAACACTGAAGCTTTCTTT.

CDR3 DNA: TGCGCCAGCAGCCCGGGGCGGCTAGCGGGGGACACCGGGGAGCTGTTTTTT. Translating gives CASSPGRLAGDTGELFF. V usage is TRBV5-1 and J usage is TRBJ2-2; TRBD2 agrees at 10 bases. The CDR3 contains 17 residues. Germline lookup yields CDR1 SGHRS and CDR2 YFSETQ. V lost 4 bases, J lost 3 bases, and 9 bases stayed unmatched.

This chain links TRBV7-8 with TRBJ1-6; 9 bases line up with TRBD1. Germline trimming cut 1 base from V and 13 bases from J; bases unmatched to any gene: 11. Germline V gene lookup returns CDR1 SGHVS and CDR2 FQNEAQ. The CDR3 has 16 residues. Written as DNA, the CDR3 is TGTGCCAGCAGCTTAGGTGTCGGGACAGGGCTCTCTCCCCTCCACTTT. Residues: CASSLGVGTGLSPLHF.

V and J are TRBV5-6 and TRBJ2-3; 7 nucleotides line up with TRBD1. After removal of 0 bases from V and 3 bases from J, the junction contained 1 base not matched to a gene. The CDR3 runs 14 residues. Germline V gene lookup returns CDR1 SGHDT and CDR2 YYEEEE. In DNA, the CDR3 is TGTGCCAGCAGCTTGGGGGGACAGACAGATACGCAGTATTTT. It encodes CASSLGGQTDTQYF.

The V gene is TRBV27, the J gene TRBJ1-1; TRBD1 matches 7 bases. CDR3 length equals 14 residues. Germline V gene data show CDR1 as MNHEY and CDR2 as SMNVEV (reference sequence). J was trimmed by 2 bases and V by 6 bases; bases with no gene match: 6. The CDR3 nucleotides read TGTGCCAGCAGAAGACAGGGCGGTAACACTGAAGCTTTCTTT. Translation gives CASRRQGGNTEAFF.

This clone was detected only once. The V gene is TRBV28, the J gene TRBJ2-1, with 9 bases that match TRBD1. The CDR3 spans 15 residues. Germline-derived CDR1 and CDR2 are MDHEN and SYDVKM. V lost 7 bases and J lost 8; bases outside the gene matches: 12. In DNA, the CDR3 is TGTGCCAGCATTACGACAGGGGGAGAGAAACATGAGCAGTTCTTC. It translates to CASITTGGEKHEQFF.

The rearrangement uses TRBV7-2 and TRBJ1-1; D unclear. Germline V gene data show CDR1 as SGHTA and CDR2 as FQGNSA. CDR3 size: 13 residues. V gave up 1 base and J gave up 5 bases, with 8 bases separating them. The CDR3 is CASSLVFPTEAFF. The CDR3 DNA reads TGTGCCAGCAGCTTAGTTTTCCCAACTGAAGCTTTCTTT. The whole variable domain, remainder taken from reference TRBV7-2 and TRBJ1-1, is GAGVSQSPSNKVTEKGKDVELRCDPISGHTALYWYRQSLGQGLEFLIYFQGNSAPDKSGLPSDRFSAERTGGSVSTLTIQRTQQEDSAVYLCASSLVFPTEAFFGQGTRLTVV.

CDR3 sequence reads: CASSEAGGADGYTF. As DNA, the CDR3 is TGTGCCAGCAGTGAAGCGGGGGGGGCGGACGGCTACACCTTC. V gene TRBV2 combines with J gene TRBJ1-2, with a tentative D call TRBD1 (6 bases). V dropped 0 bases and J dropped 8 bases, with 13 bases sitting between them. From germline, CDR1 is SNHLY and CDR2 FYNNEI. CDR3 length equals 14 residues.

The V gene is TRBV10-3, the J gene TRBJ2-1; D call uncertain. Per the germline V gene, CDR1 is ENHRY and CDR2 is SYGVKD. This CDR3 contains 15 residues. Trimming pared 3 bases from V and 0 bases from J, leaving 9 bases between. CDR3 loop: CAISDWSSSYNEQFF. In DNA form, the CDR3 reads TGTGCCATCAGTGATTGGAGTAGCTCCTACAATGAGCAGTTCTTC.

The chain combines TRBV12-3 or TRBV12-4 with TRBJ1-4; the D is unclear. The CDR3 covers 13 residues. Trimming pared 0 bases from V and 8 bases from J, leaving 7 bases between. For the CDR3, the DNA is TGTGCCAGCAGTTTAGCCCCAACAGAAAAACTGTTTTTT. It translates to CASSLAPTEKLFF.